The 21 T cell receptor beta chains in this list originate from one sample, sequenced in a study of cytomegalovirus exposure and HLA in healthy donors. Sequencing used immunoSEQ multiplex PCR; TCRdb keeps in-frame clones, though not all of them. Counted here are some 270,000 clones, approximately 83% occurring once; the ten biggest clones make up 1%. The sample consisted of PBMCs. All receptors derive from a woman between 18 and 29 years old in good health and CMV-seronegative.

The chain recombines TRBV30 with TRBJ1-5, with D perhaps matching TRBD1 (5 bases). This CDR3 spans 14 amino acids. Between the trimmed V and J ends, which lost 4 bases and 3 bases, there was a span of 13 bases. In germline, CDR1 is GTSNPN, CDR2 SVGIG (reference sequence). CDR3 loop: CAWTERGTNQPQHF. DNA of the CDR3: TGTGCCTGGACCGAACGGGGGACCAATCAGCCCCAGCATTTT.

The chain is built from TRBV4-3 and TRBJ2-1; TRBD2 matches at 7 bases. Unmatched junction bases numbered 3, after V lost 1 base and J lost 3 bases. CDR3 length: 15 residues. Germline CDR1 LGHNA, CDR2 YSLEER. The CDR3 reads CASSQVQRGYNEQFF. In nucleotides, the CDR3 is TGCGCCAGCAGCCAAGTTCAGCGGGGCTACAATGAGCAGTTCTTC.

This sequence joins TRBV5-1 and TRBJ2-1; no definite D call. The CDR3 length is 13 residues. Trimming pared 0 bases from V and 4 bases from J, leaving 5 bases between. From germline, CDR1 is SGHRS and CDR2 YFSETQ. The DNA for the CDR3 is TGCGCCAGCAGCTTGGACAGATACAATGAGCAGTTCTTC. Translating gives CASSLDRYNEQFF.

This chain uses TRBV2 with TRBJ2-2, with 7 nucleotides matching TRBD1. V gave up 6 bases and J gave up 2 bases; unmatched junction bases: 6. CDR1 SNHLY and CDR2 FYNNEI come from the germline V gene. This CDR3 spans 15 amino acids. The CDR3, as DNA: TGTGCCAGCAGGGAGGCAGGGGGAAACACCGGGGAGCTGTTTTTT. It codes for CASREAGGNTGELFF.

The chain joins TRBV5-1 to TRBJ1-1; D is perhaps TRBD1 (6 bases). The CDR3 has 14 amino acids. CDR1 SGHRS and CDR2 YFSETQ come from the germline V gene. With 4 bases removed from V and 4 bases from J, the gap between germline ends came to 14 bases. The CDR3 spells CASSPQGLTTEAFF. CDR3 sequence (DNA): TGCGCCAGCAGCCCGCAGGGGCTTACCACTGAAGCTTTCTTT.

This rearrangement joins TRBV30 to TRBJ1-1, with D maybe TRBD1 (6 bases). This CDR3 comprises 15 residues. Between the trimmed V and J ends, which lost 0 bases and 3 bases, there was a span of 14 bases. Looked up from germline, CDR1 is GTSNPN and CDR2 is SVGIG (reference sequence). CDR3 region: CAWSVIGQKDTEAFF. In nucleotides, the CDR3 is TGTGCCTGGAGTGTAATAGGACAGAAGGACACTGAAGCTTTCTTT.

The V and J genes are TRBV27 and TRBJ1-6, with D tentatively TRBD1 (6 bases). The V gene's germline CDR1 is MNHEY and CDR2 SMNVEV (reference sequence). Between the trimmed V and J ends, which lost 1 base and 5 bases, there was a span of 9 bases. This CDR3 contains 15 residues. CDR3 sequence (DNA): TGTGCCAGCAGTTTATTGGGACAAGATAATTCACCCCTCCACTTT. It encodes CASSLLGQDNSPLHF.

The J gene is TRBJ1-3, the V gene TRBV30, with D possibly being TRBD1 (6 bases). Germline V gene data show CDR1 as GTSNPN and CDR2 as SVGIG (reference sequence). Trimming stripped 2 bases from V and 0 bases from J, with 14 bases between. There are 16 residues in the CDR3. CDR3 loop: CAWSSAGTNSGNTIYF. CDR3 in DNA: TGTGCCTGGAGTTCCGCCGGGACAAACTCTGGAAACACCATATATTTT.

The chain is built from TRBV5-1 and TRBJ2-3, with TRBD1 identical over 10 bases. The germline V gene encodes CDR1 SGHRS and CDR2 YFSETQ. The CDR3 is 13 residues long. The CDR3 bases are TGCTCAACCGGGACAGGGGACACAGATACGCAGTATTTT. It is translated as CSTGTGDTDTQYF.

This clone was seen a single time. This rearrangement joins TRBV27 to TRBJ2-2; D perhaps matches TRBD1 (5 bases). The CDR3 runs to 14 residues. Germline V CDR1 and CDR2: MNHEY, SMNVEV (reference sequence). V lost 5 bases to trimming and J lost 1 base, with 8 bases between them. CDR3 protein: CASSLGQNTGELFF. The CDR3 region has the DNA TGTGCCAGCAGTCTTGGACAGAACACCGGGGAGCTGTTTTTT.

The chain is built from TRBV5-1 and TRBJ2-7; D not resolved. This CDR3 contains 12 residues. V was cut by 3 bases and J by 0 bases, with 4 bases left in between. Germline loops: CDR1 SGHRS, CDR2 YFSETQ. The CDR3 sequence: CASSYNSYEQYF. The CDR3 nucleotides read TGCGCCAGCAGCTACAACTCCTACGAGCAGTACTTC.

This rearrangement joins TRBV9 to TRBJ1-1; unclear D gene. Trimming removed 4 bases at V and 5 bases at J, with 9 bases between. This CDR3 region has 12 residues. Germline lookup yields CDR1 SGDLS and CDR2 YYNGEE. CDR3 nucleotides: TGTGCCAGCAGCCCTCAGAGGACTGAAGCTTTCTTT. It translates to CASSPQRTEAFF.

The chain links TRBV11-3 to TRBJ1-1; unclear D gene. Germline V gene sequence: CDR1 SGHNT, CDR2 YENEEA. The V end lost 5 bases, the J end lost 0 bases, and 10 bases lay between the germline ends. The CDR3 has 14 residues. The CDR3 nucleotides read TGTGCCAGCAGCCGAACGAGGATGAACACTGAAGCTTTCTTT. Translated, it gives CASSRTRMNTEAFF.

The chain couples TRBV7-3 to TRBJ2-3, with D perhaps TRBD1 (6 bases). The ends were cut back, 5 bases at V and 1 base at J, with 7 bases in the middle. From germline, CDR1 is SGHTA and CDR2 FQGTGA. This CDR3 is built from 13 residues. The DNA for the CDR3 is TGTGCCAGCAGCCCAGGGGGCACAGATACGCAGTATTTT. It is translated as CASSPGGTDTQYF.

In this sample, this clone turned up a few times. This sequence joins TRBV28 and TRBJ1-2; perhaps TRBD1 as D (5 bases). Germline loops: CDR1 MDHEN, CDR2 SYDVKM. Trimming left V 1 base short and J 1 base short, with 10 bases between. The CDR3 contains 15 residues. The CDR3 bases are TGTGCCAGCAGTTTATCGACAGCAGTTAACTATGGCTACACCTTC. This encodes CASSLSTAVNYGYTF.

CDR3 bases: TGTGCCAGCAGCTTACGCAGTGACGAGCAGTACTTC. Translation gives CASSLRSDEQYF. This rearrangement joins TRBV13 to TRBJ2-7; D call uncertain. The V gene's germline CDR1 is PRHDT and CDR2 FYEKMQ (reference sequence). The CDR3 sequence is 12 residues long. V dropped 2 bases and J dropped 5 bases, with 7 bases sitting between them. Based on the CDR3 plus reference TRBV13 and TRBJ2-7, the full variable domain is AAGVIQSPRHLIKEKRETATLKCYPIPRHDTVYWYQQGPGQDPQFLISFYEKMQSDKGSIPDRFSAQQFSDYHSELNMSSLELGDSALYFCASSLRSDEQYFGPGTRLTVT.

The rearrangement joins TRBV2 to TRBJ2-7; D is perhaps TRBD1 (6 bases). CDR1 SNHLY and CDR2 FYNNEI come from the germline V gene. The ends were cut back, 7 bases at V and 12 bases at J, with 16 bases in the middle. The CDR3 totals 11 residues. CDR3 in amino acids: CASTEGQIRYF. The CDR3 coding sequence is TGTGCCAGCACCGAGGGACAAATTAGGTACTTC.

The chain has TRBV28 and TRBJ1-1; D is possibly TRBD1 (5 bases). This CDR3 contains 14 residues. Trimming pared 5 bases from V and 2 bases from J, leaving 12 bases between. In germline, CDR1 is MDHEN, CDR2 SYDVKM. In DNA form, the CDR3 reads TGTGCCAGCAGTACGGGGGGGGATAACACTGAAGCTTTCTTT. It codes for CASSTGGDNTEAFF.

The chain employs TRBV5-6 and TRBJ2-7; possible D gene TRBD2, 5 bases. The V gene's germline CDR1 is SGHDT and CDR2 YYEEEE. The V and J ends lost 0 bases and 5 bases respectively, with 9 bases between them. There are 13 residues in the CDR3. CDR3 sequence: CASSLAGTHEQYF. In DNA, the CDR3 is TGTGCCAGCAGCTTGGCGGGAACCCACGAGCAGTACTTC. Full variable domain (rest looked up from reference TRBV5-6 and TRBJ2-7): DAGVTQSPTHLIKTRGQQVTLRCSPKSGHDTVSWYQQALGQGPQFIFQYYEEEERQRGNFPDRFSGHQFPNYSSELNVNALLLGDSALYLCASSLAGTHEQYFGPGTRLTVT.

This clone was seen just once. This sequence joins TRBV7-2 and TRBJ2-7; 8 bases align to TRBD1. V shed 5 bases and J 4 bases; nucleotides not matched to a gene: 7. The CDR3 is 14 amino acids. Germline CDR1 is SGHTA and CDR2 is FQGNSA. The CDR3 sequence: CASSRDRGSYEQYF. The DNA of the CDR3 is TGTGCCAGCAGCCGCGACAGGGGATCTTACGAGCAGTACTTC.

The V and J genes are TRBV27 and TRBJ1-6; D is undetermined. Trimming left V 8 bases short and J 7 bases short, with 18 bases between. The CDR3 extends over 15 amino acids. The germline CDR1 and CDR2 sequences are MNHEY and SMNVEV (reference sequence). The chain's CDR3 is CASGSTFPYNSPLHF. CDR3 bases: TGTGCCAGCGGCTCCACGTTCCCATACAATTCACCCCTCCACTTT.